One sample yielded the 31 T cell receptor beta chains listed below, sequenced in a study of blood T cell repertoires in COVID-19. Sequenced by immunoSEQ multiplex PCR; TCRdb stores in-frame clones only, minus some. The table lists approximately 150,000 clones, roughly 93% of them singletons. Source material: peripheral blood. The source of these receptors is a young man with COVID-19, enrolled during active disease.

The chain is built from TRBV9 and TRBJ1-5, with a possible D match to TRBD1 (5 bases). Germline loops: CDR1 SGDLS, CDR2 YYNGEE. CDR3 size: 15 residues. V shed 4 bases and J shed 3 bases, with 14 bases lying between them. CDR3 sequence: CASSSMDIVNQPQHF. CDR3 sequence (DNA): TGTGCCAGCAGCTCGATGGACATCGTCAATCAGCCCCAGCATTTT.

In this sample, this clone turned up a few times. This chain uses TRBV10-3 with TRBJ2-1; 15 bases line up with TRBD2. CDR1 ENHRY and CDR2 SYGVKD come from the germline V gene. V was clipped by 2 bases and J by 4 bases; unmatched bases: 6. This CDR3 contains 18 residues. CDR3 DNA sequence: TGTGCCATCAGTGAGCCAGGGACTAGCGGGAGGAGATACAATGAGCAGTTCTTC. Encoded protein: CAISEPGTSGRRYNEQFF.

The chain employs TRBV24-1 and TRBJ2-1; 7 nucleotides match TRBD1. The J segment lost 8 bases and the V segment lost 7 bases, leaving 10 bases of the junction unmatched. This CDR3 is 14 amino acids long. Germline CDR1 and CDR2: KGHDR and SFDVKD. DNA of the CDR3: TGTGCCACCAGGGAGACAGGGTCAATCGATGAGCAGTTCTTC. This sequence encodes CATRETGSIDEQFF.

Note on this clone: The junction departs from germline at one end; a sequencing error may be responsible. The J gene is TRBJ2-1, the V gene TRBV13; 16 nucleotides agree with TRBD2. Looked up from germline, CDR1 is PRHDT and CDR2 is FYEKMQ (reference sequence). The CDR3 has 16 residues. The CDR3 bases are TGTGCCAGCAGATTAGGGACTAGCGGGAGGGGCAATGAGCAGTTCTTC. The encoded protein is CASRLGTSGRGNEQFF.

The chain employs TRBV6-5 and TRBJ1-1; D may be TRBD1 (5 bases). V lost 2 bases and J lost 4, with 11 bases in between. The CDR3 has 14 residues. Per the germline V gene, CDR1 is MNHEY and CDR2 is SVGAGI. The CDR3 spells CASSYEGGVTEAFF. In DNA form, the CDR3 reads TGTGCCAGCAGTTACGAAGGAGGGGTCACTGAAGCTTTCTTT.

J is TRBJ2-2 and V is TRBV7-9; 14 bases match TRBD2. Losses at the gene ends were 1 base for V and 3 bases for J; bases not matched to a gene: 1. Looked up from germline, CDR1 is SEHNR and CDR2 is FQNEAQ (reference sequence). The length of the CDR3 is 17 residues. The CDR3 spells CASSLGLAGGYTGELFF. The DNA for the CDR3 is TGTGCCAGCAGCTTAGGACTAGCGGGAGGGTACACCGGGGAGCTGTTTTTT.

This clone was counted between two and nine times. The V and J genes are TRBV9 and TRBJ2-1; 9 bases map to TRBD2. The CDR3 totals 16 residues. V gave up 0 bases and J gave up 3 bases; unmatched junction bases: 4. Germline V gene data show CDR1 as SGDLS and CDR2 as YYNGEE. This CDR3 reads CASSVDTAGGYNEQFF. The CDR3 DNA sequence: TGTGCCAGCAGCGTAGATACAGCGGGAGGCTACAATGAGCAGTTCTTC.

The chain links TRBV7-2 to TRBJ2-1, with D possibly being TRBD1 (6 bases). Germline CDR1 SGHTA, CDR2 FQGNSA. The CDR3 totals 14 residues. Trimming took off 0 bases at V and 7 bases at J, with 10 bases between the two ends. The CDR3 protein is CASSLARQANEQFF. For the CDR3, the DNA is TGTGCCAGCAGCTTAGCGAGACAGGCAAATGAGCAGTTCTTC.

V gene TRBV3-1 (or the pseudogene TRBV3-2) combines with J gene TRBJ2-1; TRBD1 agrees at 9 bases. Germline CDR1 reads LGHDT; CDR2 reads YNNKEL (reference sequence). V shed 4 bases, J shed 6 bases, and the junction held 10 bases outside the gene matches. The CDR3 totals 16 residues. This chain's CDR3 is CASSRDTGTGSNEQFF. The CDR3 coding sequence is TGTGCCAGCAGCCGCGACACCGGGACAGGGAGCAATGAGCAGTTCTTC.

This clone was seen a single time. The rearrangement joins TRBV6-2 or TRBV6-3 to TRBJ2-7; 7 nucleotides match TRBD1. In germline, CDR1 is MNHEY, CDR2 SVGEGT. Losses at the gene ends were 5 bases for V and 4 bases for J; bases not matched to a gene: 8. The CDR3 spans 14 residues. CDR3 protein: CASSAPRTGYEQYF. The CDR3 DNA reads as TGTGCCAGCAGTGCCCCGCGGACAGGTTACGAGCAGTACTTC.

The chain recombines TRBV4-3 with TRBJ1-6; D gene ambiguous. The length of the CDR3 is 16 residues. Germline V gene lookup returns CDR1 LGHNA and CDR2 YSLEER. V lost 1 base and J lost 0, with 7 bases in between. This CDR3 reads CASSQGRSSYNSPLHF. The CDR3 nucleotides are TGCGCCAGCAGCCAAGGCCGTAGCTCCTATAATTCACCCCTCCACTTT.

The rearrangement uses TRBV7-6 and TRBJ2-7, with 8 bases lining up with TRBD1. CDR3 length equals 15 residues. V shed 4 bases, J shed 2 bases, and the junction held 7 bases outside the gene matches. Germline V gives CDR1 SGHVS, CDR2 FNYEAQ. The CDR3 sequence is CASSSPDRGTYEQYF. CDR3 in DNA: TGTGCCAGCAGCTCCCCCGACAGGGGCACCTACGAGCAGTACTTC.

The CDR3, as DNA: TGTGCCAGCAGCCAAGATTCCCAGCGCAATGAGCAGTTCTTC. Translated, it gives CASSQDSQRNEQFF. The J gene is TRBJ2-1, the V gene TRBV3-1 (or the pseudogene TRBV3-2); the D is unclear. Germline assignment: CDR1 LGHDT and CDR2 YNNKEL (reference sequence). V dropped 0 bases and J dropped 6 bases, with 9 bases sitting between them. The CDR3 loop spans 14 amino acids.

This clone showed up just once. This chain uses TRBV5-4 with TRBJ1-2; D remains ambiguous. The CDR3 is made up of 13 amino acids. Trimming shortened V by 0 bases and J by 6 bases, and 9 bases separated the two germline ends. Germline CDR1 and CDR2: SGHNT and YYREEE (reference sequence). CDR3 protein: CASSLVVGDGYTF. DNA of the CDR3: TGTGCCAGCAGCTTGGTTGTGGGCGATGGCTACACCTTC.

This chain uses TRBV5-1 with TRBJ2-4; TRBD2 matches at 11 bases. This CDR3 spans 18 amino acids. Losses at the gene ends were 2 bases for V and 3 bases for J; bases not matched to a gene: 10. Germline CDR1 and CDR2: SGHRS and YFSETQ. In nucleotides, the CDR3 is TGCGCCAGCAGCTTAGAAATAGTAGCGGGAGGGGACAAAAACATTCAGTACTTC. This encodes CASSLEIVAGGDKNIQYF.

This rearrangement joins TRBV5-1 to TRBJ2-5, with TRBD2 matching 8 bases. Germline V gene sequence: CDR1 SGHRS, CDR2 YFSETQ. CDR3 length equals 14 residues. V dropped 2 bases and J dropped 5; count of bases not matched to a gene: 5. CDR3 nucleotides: TGCGCCAGCAGCTTCCGGGAGGGCCGGGAGACCCAGTACTTC. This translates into CASSFREGRETQYF.

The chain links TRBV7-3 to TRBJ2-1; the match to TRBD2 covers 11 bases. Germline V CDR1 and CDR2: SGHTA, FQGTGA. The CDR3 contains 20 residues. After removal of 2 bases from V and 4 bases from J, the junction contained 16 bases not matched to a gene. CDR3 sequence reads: CASSLGWWDKGLADYNEQFF. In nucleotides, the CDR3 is TGTGCCAGCAGCTTAGGGTGGTGGGACAAGGGACTAGCGGATTACAATGAGCAGTTCTTC.

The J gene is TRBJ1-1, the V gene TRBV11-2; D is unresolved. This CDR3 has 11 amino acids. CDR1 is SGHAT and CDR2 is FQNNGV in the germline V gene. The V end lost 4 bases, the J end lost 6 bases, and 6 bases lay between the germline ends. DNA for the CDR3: TGTGCCAGCAGCTCTCTCCCTGAAGCTTTCTTT. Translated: CASSSLPEAFF.

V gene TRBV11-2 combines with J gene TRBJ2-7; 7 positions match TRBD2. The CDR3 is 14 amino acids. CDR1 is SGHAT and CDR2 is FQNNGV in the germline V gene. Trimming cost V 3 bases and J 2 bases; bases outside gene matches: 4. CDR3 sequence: CASSFYSGTYEQYF. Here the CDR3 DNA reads TGTGCCAGCAGCTTCTACAGCGGGACCTACGAGCAGTACTTC.

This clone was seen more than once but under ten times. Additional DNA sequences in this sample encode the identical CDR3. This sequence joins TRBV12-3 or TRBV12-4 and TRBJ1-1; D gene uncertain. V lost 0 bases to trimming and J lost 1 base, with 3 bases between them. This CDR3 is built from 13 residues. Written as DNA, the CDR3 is TGTGCCAGCAGTTTAGCCTGGAACACTGAAGCTTTCTTT. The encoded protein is CASSLAWNTEAFF.

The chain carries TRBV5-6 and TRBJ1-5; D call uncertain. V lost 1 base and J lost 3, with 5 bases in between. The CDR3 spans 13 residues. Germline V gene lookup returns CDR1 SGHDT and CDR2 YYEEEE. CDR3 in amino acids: CASSLSPNQPQHF. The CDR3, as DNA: TGTGCCAGCAGCTTGAGCCCCAATCAGCCCCAGCATTTT.

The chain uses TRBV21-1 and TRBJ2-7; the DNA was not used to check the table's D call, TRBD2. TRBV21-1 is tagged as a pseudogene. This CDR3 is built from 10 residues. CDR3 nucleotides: TGTGCCAGCATGTATGACGAGCAGTACTTC. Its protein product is CASMYDEQYF.

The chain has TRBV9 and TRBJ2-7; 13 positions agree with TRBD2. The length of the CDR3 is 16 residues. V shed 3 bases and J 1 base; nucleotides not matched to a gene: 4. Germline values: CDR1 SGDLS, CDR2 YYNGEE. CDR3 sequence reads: CASSGTSGSGSYEQYF. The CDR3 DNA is TGTGCCAGCAGCGGGACTAGCGGGAGCGGGTCCTACGAGCAGTACTTC.

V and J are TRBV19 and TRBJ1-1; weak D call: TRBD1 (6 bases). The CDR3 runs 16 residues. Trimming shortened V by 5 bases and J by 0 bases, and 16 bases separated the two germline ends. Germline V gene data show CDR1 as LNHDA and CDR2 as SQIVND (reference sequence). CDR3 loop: CASSPRRTVMNTEAFF. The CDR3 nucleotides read TGTGCCAGTAGTCCACGACGGACAGTCATGAACACTGAAGCTTTCTTT.

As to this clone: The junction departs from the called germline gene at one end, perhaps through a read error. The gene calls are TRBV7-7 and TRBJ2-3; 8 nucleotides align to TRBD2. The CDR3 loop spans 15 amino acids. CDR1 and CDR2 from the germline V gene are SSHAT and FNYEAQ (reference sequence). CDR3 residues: CASSLVAGSTDTQYF. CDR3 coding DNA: TGTGCTAGCAGCTTAGTAGCGGGAAGCACAGATACGCAGTATTTT. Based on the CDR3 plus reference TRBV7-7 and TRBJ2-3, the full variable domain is GAGVSQSPRYKVTKRGQDVTLRCDPISSHATLYWYQQALGQGPEFLTYFNYEAQPDKSGLPSDRFSAERPEGSISTLTIQRTEQRDSAMYRCASSLVAGSTDTQYFGPGTRLTVL.

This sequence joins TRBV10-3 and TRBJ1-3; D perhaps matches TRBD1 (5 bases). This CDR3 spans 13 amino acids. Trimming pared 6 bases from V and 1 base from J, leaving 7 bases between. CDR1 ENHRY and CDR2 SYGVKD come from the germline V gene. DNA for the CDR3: TGTGCCATCAGCGGGGGATCTGGAAACACCATATATTTT. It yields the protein CAISGGSGNTIYF.

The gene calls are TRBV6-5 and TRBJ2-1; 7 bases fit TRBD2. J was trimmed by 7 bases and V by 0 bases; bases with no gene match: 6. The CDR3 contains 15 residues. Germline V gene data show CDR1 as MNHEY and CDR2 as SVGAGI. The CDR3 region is CASSYSVLGGNEQFF. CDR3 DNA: TGTGCCAGCAGTTACTCAGTCCTGGGGGGGAATGAGCAGTTCTTC.

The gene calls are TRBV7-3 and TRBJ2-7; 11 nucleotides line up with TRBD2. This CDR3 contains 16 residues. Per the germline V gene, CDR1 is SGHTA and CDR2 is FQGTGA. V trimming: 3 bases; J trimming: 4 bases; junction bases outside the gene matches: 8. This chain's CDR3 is CASSLTGTSGDYEQYF. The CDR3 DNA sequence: TGTGCCAGCAGCTTGACCGGGACTAGCGGTGATTACGAGCAGTACTTC.

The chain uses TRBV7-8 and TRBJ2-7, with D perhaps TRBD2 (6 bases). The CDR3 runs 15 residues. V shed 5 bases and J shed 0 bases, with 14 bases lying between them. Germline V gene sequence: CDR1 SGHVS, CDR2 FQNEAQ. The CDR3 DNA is TGTGCCAGCAGCCCCGGGACTGTGAGCTCCTACGAGCAGTACTTC. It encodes CASSPGTVSSYEQYF.

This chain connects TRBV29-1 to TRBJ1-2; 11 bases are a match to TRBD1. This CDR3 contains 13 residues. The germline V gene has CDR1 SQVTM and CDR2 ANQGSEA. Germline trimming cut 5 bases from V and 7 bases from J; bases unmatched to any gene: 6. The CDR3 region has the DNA TGCAGCGTTCGTCCCGGGACAGGGGGTGGCTACACCTTC. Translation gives CSVRPGTGGGYTF.

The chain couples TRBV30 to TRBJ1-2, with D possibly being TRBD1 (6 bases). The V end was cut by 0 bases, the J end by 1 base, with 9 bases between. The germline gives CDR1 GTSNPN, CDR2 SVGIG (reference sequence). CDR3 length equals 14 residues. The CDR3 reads CAWSVQGSNYGYTF. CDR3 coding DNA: TGTGCCTGGAGTGTACAGGGCAGTAACTATGGCTACACCTTC. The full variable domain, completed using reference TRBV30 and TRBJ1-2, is SQTIHQWPATLVQPVGSPLSLECTVEGTSNPNLYWYRQAAGRGLQLLFYSVGIGQISSEVPQNLSASRPQDRQFILSSKKLLLSDSGFYLCAWSVQGSNYGYTFGSGTRLTVV.